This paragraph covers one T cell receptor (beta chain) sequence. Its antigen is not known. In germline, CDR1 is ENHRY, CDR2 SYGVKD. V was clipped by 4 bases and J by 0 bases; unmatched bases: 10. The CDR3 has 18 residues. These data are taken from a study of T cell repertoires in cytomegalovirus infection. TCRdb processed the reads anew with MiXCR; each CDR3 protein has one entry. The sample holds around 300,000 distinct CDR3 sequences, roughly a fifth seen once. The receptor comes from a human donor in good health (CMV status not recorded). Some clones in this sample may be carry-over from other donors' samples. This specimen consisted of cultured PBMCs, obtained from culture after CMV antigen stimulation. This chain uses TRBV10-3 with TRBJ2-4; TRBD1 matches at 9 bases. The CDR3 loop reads CAISAEDRGHLAKNIQYF. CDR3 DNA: TGTGCCATCAGTGCGGAGGACAGGGGCCACTTAGCCAAAAACATTCAGTACTTC.